The 31 T cell receptor beta chains below come from one sample, sequenced in a study of control samples from healthy donors and cancer patients. Sequenced by immunoSEQ multiplex PCR; TCRdb stores in-frame clones only, minus some. The sample has 150,000 to 200,000 clones, around 94% seen once. Sequenced input: blood. The source is a woman aged 18-30 years in good health.

The chain employs TRBV9 and TRBJ1-3, with 9 bases lining up with TRBD1. The germline V gene encodes CDR1 SGDLS and CDR2 YYNGEE. The trim removed 4 bases at V and 3 bases at J, leaving 5 bases unmatched. The CDR3 extends over 15 amino acids. DNA for the CDR3: TGTGCCAGCAGCTCTACAGGGGGCAGTGGAAACACCATATATTTT. Translating it yields CASSSTGGSGNTIYF.

V and J are TRBV19 and TRBJ1-5; D is perhaps TRBD1 (5 bases). Trimming took off 7 bases at V and 2 bases at J, with 12 bases between the two ends. CDR1 is LNHDA and CDR2 is SQIVND in the germline V gene (reference sequence). The CDR3 loop spans 14 amino acids. In nucleotides, the CDR3 is TGTGCCAGTATGGGACTGGTGGGCAATCAGCCCCAGCATTTT. This codes for CASMGLVGNQPQHF. The whole variable domain, remainder taken from reference TRBV19 and TRBJ1-5, is DGGITQSPKYLFRKEGQNVTLSCEQNLNHDAMYWYRQDPGQGLRLIYYSQIVNDFQKGDIAEGYSVSREKKESFPLTVTSAQKNPTAFYLCASMGLVGNQPQHFGDGTRLSIL.

The rearrangement links TRBV3-1 (or the pseudogene TRBV3-2) to TRBJ2-6; no clear D. The CDR3 consists of 15 residues. The germline V and J ends were trimmed by 2 bases and 0 bases, with 5 bases remaining between them. Germline assignment: CDR1 LGHDT and CDR2 YNNKEL (reference sequence). CDR3 in DNA: TGTGCCAGCAGCCAATGGGACTCTGGGGCCAACGTCCTGACTTTC. Protein sequence: CASSQWDSGANVLTF.

The chain is built from TRBV18 and TRBJ1-2; the match to TRBD1 covers 8 bases. The CDR3 totals 14 residues. Germline lookup yields CDR1 KGHSH and CDR2 LQKENI. V dropped 3 bases and J dropped 4; count of bases not matched to a gene: 4. CDR3 loop: CASSPGQEVYGYTF. The CDR3 DNA is TGTGCCAGCTCACCGGGACAGGAGGTCTATGGCTACACCTTC.

The chain links TRBV6-4 to TRBJ1-1; TRBD1 agrees at 8 bases. This CDR3 is built from 17 residues. Germline CDR1 is MRHNA and CDR2 is SNTAGT. V shed 3 bases and J 1 base; nucleotides not matched to a gene: 10. The CDR3 loop reads CASSDSQDRVQNTEAFF. The CDR3 nucleotides are TGTGCCAGCAGTGATTCGCAGGACAGGGTGCAGAACACTGAAGCTTTCTTT.

The chain carries TRBV4-1 and TRBJ2-1, with D tentatively TRBD1 (6 bases). The CDR3 is made up of 16 amino acids. Germline V CDR1 and CDR2: MGHRA, YSYEKL. V gave up 4 bases and J gave up 4 bases, with 17 bases separating them. The chain's CDR3 is CASSLGTTTLYNEQFF. The CDR3 DNA is TGCGCCAGCAGCCTTGGGACAACGACCCTATACAATGAGCAGTTCTTC.

This rearrangement joins TRBV15 to TRBJ2-7, with D tentatively TRBD2 (5 bases). V gave up 0 bases and J gave up 0 bases, with 12 bases separating them. This CDR3 has 16 residues. Germline V CDR1 and CDR2: LNHNV, YYDKDF (reference sequence). Written as DNA, the CDR3 is TGTGCCACCAGCAGAGAGATAGCGAAGGCCTCCTACGAGCAGTACTTC. Protein sequence: CATSREIAKASYEQYF.

The chain is built from TRBV24-1 and TRBJ1-2, with D tentatively TRBD1 (6 bases). Germline V gives CDR1 KGHDR, CDR2 SFDVKD. The CDR3 has 14 amino acids. Trimming shortened V by 3 bases and J by 2 bases, and 9 bases separated the two germline ends. The DNA of the CDR3 is TGTGCCACCAGTGATACCAGGGGAAACTATGGCTACACCTTC. It yields the protein CATSDTRGNYGYTF.

V and J are TRBV5-8 and TRBJ2-7; D is undetermined. The germline V gene encodes CDR1 SGHTS and CDR2 YDEGEE. This CDR3 region has 15 residues. Between the trimmed V and J ends, which lost 2 bases and 0 bases, there was a span of 12 bases. DNA of the CDR3: TGTGCCAGCAGCTTAGGTACAGCCAGCTCCTACGAGCAGTACTTC. Encoded protein: CASSLGTASSYEQYF.

The V gene is TRBV11-2, the J gene TRBJ2-5; 10 bases match TRBD2. The CDR3 totals 16 residues. Germline trimming cut 0 bases from V and 0 bases from J; bases unmatched to any gene: 1. Germline CDR1 is SGHAT and CDR2 is FQNNGV. The CDR3 region has the DNA TGTGCCAGCAGCTTAGAACTAGCGGGGAACCAAGAGACCCAGTACTTC. Protein sequence: CASSLELAGNQETQYF.

This chain connects TRBV19 to TRBJ2-7; the D gene is possibly TRBD1 (5 bases). The V and J ends lost 5 bases and 6 bases respectively, with 8 bases between them. The CDR3 consists of 11 residues. CDR1 is LNHDA and CDR2 is SQIVND in the germline V gene (reference sequence). CDR3 amino acids: CASSVQGEQYF. DNA for the CDR3: TGTGCCAGTAGTGTGCAGGGCGAGCAGTACTTC.

The rearrangement uses TRBV12-3 or TRBV12-4 and TRBJ2-3; D gene uncertain. The CDR3 extends over 13 amino acids. Between the trimmed V and J ends, which lost 7 bases and 4 bases, there was a span of 12 bases. CDR3 bases: TGTGCCAGCAATCCTGTTCCGTCAGATACGCAGTATTTT. Translating gives CASNPVPSDTQYF.

The gene calls are TRBV4-2 and TRBJ1-5, with unresolved D. Trimming took off 1 base at V and 4 bases at J, with 5 bases between the two ends. Per germline, CDR1 LGHNA and CDR2 YNFKEQ. The CDR3 consists of 13 residues. The chain's CDR3 is CASSQGGNQPQHF. CDR3 in DNA: TGTGCCAGCAGCCAAGGGGGAAATCAGCCCCAGCATTTT.

The V and J genes are TRBV6-4 and TRBJ1-5, with D uncertain. V shed 6 bases and J shed 0 bases, with 9 bases lying between them. Germline CDR1 and CDR2: MRHNA and SNTAGT. CDR3 length: 14 amino acids. This CDR3 is CASSPEYSNQPQHF. The CDR3 DNA reads as TGTGCCAGCAGCCCCGAATATAGCAATCAGCCCCAGCATTTT.

The rearrangement links TRBV6-4 to TRBJ2-2; 10 bases align to TRBD1. The V segment lost 6 bases and the J segment 4 bases; nucleotides outside the gene matches: 2. The CDR3 length is 14 residues. Germline values: CDR1 MRHNA, CDR2 SNTAGT. The CDR3: CASRRTGGTGELFF. Written as DNA, the CDR3 is TGTGCCAGCAGAAGGACAGGGGGCACCGGGGAGCTGTTTTTT.

The rearrangement uses TRBV7-2 and TRBJ2-3, with D unclear. CDR3 length: 13 residues. Germline V CDR1 and CDR2: SGHTA, FQGNSA. Trimming left V 6 bases short and J 0 bases short, with 7 bases between. The CDR3 region has the DNA TGTGCCAGCAGTGGGCAGAGCACAGATACGCAGTATTTT. It is translated as CASSGQSTDTQYF.

CDR3 sequence: CASSLGGGNTEAFF. For the CDR3, the DNA is TGTGCCAGCAGTTTAGGGGGCGGGAACACTGAAGCTTTCTTT. V and J are TRBV28 and TRBJ1-1; the D gene is possibly TRBD1 (6 bases). From germline, CDR1 is MDHEN and CDR2 SYDVKM. CDR3 length: 14 residues. V was cut by 2 bases and J by 1 base, with 8 bases left in between.

This chain connects TRBV19 to TRBJ1-1; no clear D. Germline assignment: CDR1 LNHDA and CDR2 SQIVND (reference sequence). This CDR3 is 10 amino acids long. Trimming removed 7 bases at V and 5 bases at J, with 5 bases between. The CDR3 loop is CASTGTEAFF. The CDR3 DNA is TGTGCCAGTACTGGGACTGAAGCTTTCTTT.

This chain uses TRBV12-3 or TRBV12-4 with TRBJ2-3; D call uncertain. There are 13 residues in the CDR3. The V and J ends lost 7 bases and 1 base respectively, with 9 bases between them. CDR3 in DNA: TGTGCCAGCAACGAATTAGGCACAGATACGCAGTATTTT. Translated, it gives CASNELGTDTQYF.

The chain recombines TRBV19 with TRBJ2-3, with 9 positions matching TRBD1. The CDR3 contains 14 residues. Trimming removed 2 bases from V and 5 bases from J; junction bases left unmatched: 2. Per the germline V gene, CDR1 is LNHDA and CDR2 is SQIVND (reference sequence). As DNA, the CDR3 is TGTGCCAGTAGTATAAAGGACAGGGGAGATACGCAGTATTTT. As protein: CASSIKDRGDTQYF.

The chain uses TRBV18 and TRBJ1-2; D remains unclear. V lost 6 bases and J lost 0, with 11 bases in between. Germline V lookup: CDR1 KGHSH, CDR2 LQKENI. CDR3 size: 14 residues. The CDR3 DNA is TGTGCCAGCTCTCCGGGTGGCCCTAACTATGGCTACACCTTC. It translates to CASSPGGPNYGYTF.

This clone has just one count. The V and J genes are TRBV12-3 or TRBV12-4 and TRBJ1-2; no reliable D call. The CDR3 runs 11 residues. The V end was cut by 8 bases, the J end by 7 bases, with 11 bases between. In DNA form, the CDR3 reads TGTGCCAGCGGGGATAGGGTTGGCTACACCTTC. As protein: CASGDRVGYTF.

In the case of this clone: The junction departs from germline at one end; a sequencing error may be responsible. J is TRBJ2-5 and V is TRBV11-2, with D maybe TRBD2 (6 bases). This CDR3 has 17 amino acids. In germline, CDR1 is SGHAT, CDR2 FQNNGV. In DNA form, the CDR3 reads TGTGCCAGCAGCCTAGAGGACCTAGCGAGTGGGCGGGAGACCCAGTACTTC. Encoded protein: CASSLEDLASGRETQYF.

A note on this clone: Other nucleotide sequences from this sample produce the same CDR3. The rearrangement links TRBV7-9 to TRBJ1-2, with 8 nucleotides matching TRBD1. This CDR3 has 14 amino acids. V was clipped by 5 bases and J by 2 bases; unmatched bases: 4. In germline, CDR1 is SEHNR, CDR2 FQNEAQ (reference sequence). In DNA, the CDR3 is TGTGCCAGCAGCCCGACAGGGGCCAACTATGGCTACACCTTC. Encoded protein: CASSPTGANYGYTF.

The V call is TRBV9, the J call TRBJ2-1; 9 nucleotides line up with TRBD2. The ends lost 1 base at V and 10 bases at J; junction bases unmatched: 12. CDR1 SGDLS and CDR2 YYNGEE come from the germline V gene. The CDR3 spans 16 residues. The DNA for the CDR3 is TGTGCCAGCAGCGTAAAAGGCGGGGGGGCTGACGTCGAGCAGTTCTTC. Translated, it gives CASSVKGGGADVEQFF.

The chain couples TRBV19 to TRBJ1-1, with D possibly being TRBD1 (5 bases). In germline, CDR1 is LNHDA, CDR2 SQIVND (reference sequence). V lost 0 bases, J lost 5 bases, and 7 bases lay in between. The CDR3 spans 13 residues. CDR3 loop: CASSIDEGTEAFF. Written as DNA, the CDR3 is TGTGCCAGTAGTATAGATGAGGGGACTGAAGCTTTCTTT. The variable domain in full, with the rest retrieved from reference TRBV19 and TRBJ1-1, is DGGITQSPKYLFRKEGQNVTLSCEQNLNHDAMYWYRQDPGQGLRLIYYSQIVNDFQKGDIAEGYSVSREKKESFPLTVTSAQKNPTAFYLCASSIDEGTEAFFGQGTRLTVV.

The rearrangement uses TRBV5-1 and TRBJ2-5; weak D call: TRBD2 (6 bases). CDR1 is SGHRS and CDR2 is YFSETQ in the germline V gene. The germline V and J ends were trimmed by 7 bases and 5 bases, with 15 bases remaining between them. The CDR3 totals 13 residues. CDR3 loop: CASGGTGQETQYF. In DNA form, the CDR3 reads TGCGCCAGCGGGGGGACGGGGCAGGAGACCCAGTACTTC.

The rearrangement uses TRBV6-2 or TRBV6-3 and TRBJ1-5; 11 bases are a match to TRBD1. V trimming: 5 bases; J trimming: 11 bases; junction bases outside the gene matches: 8. This CDR3 is built from 14 residues. Germline CDR1 MNHEY, CDR2 SVGEGT. CDR3 residues: CASSNRDRGGSQHF. Here the CDR3 DNA reads TGTGCCAGCAGTAACCGGGACAGGGGGGGGTCCCAGCATTTT.

This clone was detected only once. This sequence joins TRBV24-1 and TRBJ2-1, with no clear D. The CDR3 length is 17 residues. V gave up 3 bases and J gave up 1 base, with 15 bases separating them. Germline V CDR1 and CDR2: KGHDR, SFDVKD. CDR3 in DNA: TGTGCCACCAGTGATCCCGCCAAAACCGGGTCCTACAATGAGCAGTTCTTC. Encoded protein: CATSDPAKTGSYNEQFF.

This chain connects TRBV5-1 to TRBJ1-2; 8 nucleotides match TRBD1. Germline CDR1 SGHRS, CDR2 YFSETQ. The junction had 10 bases not matched to a gene; V was cut back by 4 bases and J by 2 bases. This CDR3 comprises 16 residues. DNA for the CDR3: TGCGCCAGCAGCCCCCTGACAGGGGAGGGAAACTATGGCTACACCTTC. Its protein product is CASSPLTGEGNYGYTF.

This rearrangement joins TRBV2 to TRBJ1-5, with D maybe TRBD1 (5 bases). CDR3 length: 13 residues. Germline CDR1 SNHLY, CDR2 FYNNEI. V lost 6 bases and J 0 bases, leaving 6 bases between the germline ends. The CDR3 reads CASSRDSNQPQHF. In DNA form, the CDR3 reads TGTGCCAGCAGCAGGGATAGCAATCAGCCCCAGCATTTT.